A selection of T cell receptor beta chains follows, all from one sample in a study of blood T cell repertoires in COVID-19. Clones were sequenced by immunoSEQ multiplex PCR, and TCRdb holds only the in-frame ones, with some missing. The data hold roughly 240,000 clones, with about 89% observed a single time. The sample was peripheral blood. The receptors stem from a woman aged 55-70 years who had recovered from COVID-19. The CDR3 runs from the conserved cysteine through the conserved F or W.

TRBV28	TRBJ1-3	CASRGGEAGNTIYF
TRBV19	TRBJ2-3	CASSIGVSTDTQYF
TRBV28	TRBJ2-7	CASTPLAGGIYEQYF
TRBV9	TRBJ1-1	CASSVGVGEATEAFF
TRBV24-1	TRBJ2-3	CATSDMTENTDTQYF
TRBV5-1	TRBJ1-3	CASSLAFFAGVGNTIYF
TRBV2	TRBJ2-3	CASSDPADTQYF
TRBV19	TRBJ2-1	CASRPAGGFNEQFF
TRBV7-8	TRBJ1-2	CASSLVVRATPNYGYTF
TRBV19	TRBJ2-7	CASSFFVEGASEQYF
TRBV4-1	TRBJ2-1	CASSPGLAGLNEQFF
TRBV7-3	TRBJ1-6	CASSLTAGYNSPLHF
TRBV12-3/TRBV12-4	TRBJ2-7	CASSPDSTYEQYF
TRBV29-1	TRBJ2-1	CSVRIRTGSHNEQFF